Listed here is a single T cell receptor beta chain. Its target is unknown. V lost 5 bases and J 4 bases, leaving 9 bases between the germline ends. Germline V gene sequence: CDR1 SEHNR, CDR2 FQNEAQ (reference sequence). The length of the CDR3 is 14 residues. This sample stems from a study of OX40 agonist ivuxolimab in advanced cancers. Study in general: Eligibility rules accepted prior anti-PD-1, anti-PD-L1 or anti-CTLA-4 therapy, and roughly 40% had some. Whole-study results and caveats: The work left the antigen specificity of expanded peripheral T cells undetermined. Relative to CD4+, CD8+ T cells held more expanded clones on average.

The method was immunoSEQ multiplex PCR; TCRdb's version includes in-frame clones alone and lacks a portion of them. The data hold 55,000 to 90,000 clones, with about 91% observed a single time. The source was CD4+ or CD8+ T cells sorted from blood, collected in a trial of the OX40 agonist ivuxolimab. The origin of this receptor is an adult with an advanced solid tumor such as melanoma, head and neck, liver or kidney cancer. The V call is TRBV7-9, the J call TRBJ2-6; possibly TRBD2 for D (5 bases). The CDR3 reads CASSGGAGANVLTF. In DNA, the CDR3 is TGTGCCAGCAGCGGAGGCGCCGGGGCCAACGTCCTGACTTTC. The full variable domain, rest sourced from reference TRBV7-9 and TRBJ2-6, is DTGVSQNPRHKITKRGQNVTFRCDPISEHNRLYWYRQTLGQGPEFLTYFQNEAQLEKSRLLSDRFSAERPKGSFSTLEIQRTEQGDSAMYLCASSGGAGANVLTFGAGSRLTVL.